This T cell receptor (beta chain) comes out of a study of blood T cells in healthy people across ages (dated by TCRdb to between 2015 and 2017). Turning to the overall study: In model experiments, template switching captured roughly one uniquely barcoded TCR beta cDNA molecule for every two T cells. Age-related changes in TCR beta repertoire diversity were measured in the study by deep sequencing normalized with unique cDNA molecular identifiers. The study analyzed two additional independent replicas of 1 million unique cDNA reads from the same blood draw for two donors, one aged 18 to 29 and one aged 80 or older. Donors were grouped into four age groups: young (average roughly 16 years), middle-aged (39), aged (around 60) and long-lived (approximately 82). Donors of different ages were randomly distributed across sequencing lanes to avoid experimental bias. The study at large found these results: Since profiling was done on bulk unsorted PBMCs, naive and antigen-experienced compartments could not be conclusively compared. Total diversity estimates from one million sequenced T cells were considered lower bounds and underestimates. A strong correlation was found between observed TCR beta diversity and the percentage of naive T cells measured by flow cytometry. Because donor CMV infection status was unknown, age-related changes in expanded clonotypes were potentially confounded. Observed TCR beta diversity per million T cells fell roughly linearly with age, and a significant reduction was already apparent by age around 36. Compared with the aged group, the long-lived group had more naive CD4+ T cells, fewer expanded clones and increased TCR diversity, a pattern suggesting age selection.

There are a few counts of this clonotype. Its antigen specificity is not known. The input lacks base qualities; no much larger clone sits a single base away. Library creation used 5' RACE. The sequencer listed for this sample is Illumina HiSeq 2500. A second PCR of roughly 7 to 11 cycles was performed with a sample-barcoded 5' primer and a J-beta primer mix. A unique molecular identifier was introduced onto each TCR beta cDNA molecule by a template-switch 5' adaptor carrying 12 random nucleotides. At least 3 million CDR3-containing paired-end reads were obtained from each sample. All of the RNA was converted into first-strand cDNA using the Mint cDNA synthesis kit, with a TRBC-specific oligonucleotide serving as the primer. Following uracil-DNA glycosylase treatment, a first 18-cycle PCR with universal primers M1SS and BC2_uni_R was performed on all cDNA. The published analysis was carried out like this. For normalization, 1 million high-quality reads were randomly selected from each sample, with every read carrying a distinct molecular identifier. Instead of being binned into consensus sequences, reads that shared molecular identifiers were thrown out. MiTCR, set to a Q25 quality threshold and the strictest error-elimination algorithm, was used for CDR3 identification, clonotype clustering and error correction. A nonparametric unseen species model with Euler transformation was used to estimate a lower bound on total TCR beta diversity. TCRdb applied fastp at Q25 and MiXCR to the public reads, then kept only in-frame beta chains. Rows are combined by CDR3 protein, so each entry shows the most common genes and DNA. These V and J calls rely on TCRdb rather than the paper's analysis. The sample table records 540,000 or so distinct CDR3 sequences; approximately 27% of these occur just once. Together, the top ten hold about 18% of the sample.

Spanning cysteine to phenylalanine, the CDR3 consists of 16 amino acids. CDR3 DNA is the only sequence kept; it has 48 bases, read in frame from the first base. CDR1 and CDR2 (MNHEY, SMNVEV) derive from the germline V gene (reference sequence). For this chain, trimming is 5 bases at the V end and 3 bases at the J end, and the number of junction bases without a gene match is 9. Donors were 35 to 40 systemically healthy Caucasian individuals from Russia aged about 6 to 100 years. Each donor gave ten milliliters of peripheral blood, collected into EDTA-treated Vacutainer tubes. Ficoll-Paque density-gradient centrifugation was used to isolate PBMCs, with at least 6 million per sample. Trizol reagent was used to extract total RNA from PBMCs, with at least 5.5 micrograms per sample. For every donor, flow cytometry on a PBMC aliquot measured the percentage of naive CD45RAhigh/CD27high T cells.

The sequencing sample was made of blood. The receptor comes from a woman in her 70s in good health. The chain is assembled from TRBV27 and TRBJ2-2, and 7 junction bases match TRBD1. The CDR3: CASSPLPGQYTGELFF. At the DNA level, the sequence is TGTGCCAGCAGTCCGTTACCGGGACAGTACACCGGGGAGCTGTTTTTT.